This T cell receptor (beta chain) was recorded in a study of blood T cell repertoires in COVID-19. Only in-frame clones appear in the TCRdb table, and some are missing; sequencing was by immunoSEQ multiplex PCR. The repertoire holds roughly 250,000 clones, with 70% to 90% as singletons. The CDR3 totals 13 residues. Germline CDR1 ENHRY, CDR2 SYGVKD. Unmatched junction bases numbered 3, after V lost 8 bases and J lost 3 bases. This chain uses TRBV10-3 with TRBJ2-7, with 11 bases lining up with TRBD1. The receptor was isolated from a young woman who had recovered from COVID-19. Sequencing was done on a sample of PBMCs or T cells enriched from blood (not recorded which). CDR3 residues: CAIGDRGSYEQYF. CDR3 sequence (DNA): TGTGCCATCGGGGACAGGGGGAGCTACGAGCAGTACTTC.